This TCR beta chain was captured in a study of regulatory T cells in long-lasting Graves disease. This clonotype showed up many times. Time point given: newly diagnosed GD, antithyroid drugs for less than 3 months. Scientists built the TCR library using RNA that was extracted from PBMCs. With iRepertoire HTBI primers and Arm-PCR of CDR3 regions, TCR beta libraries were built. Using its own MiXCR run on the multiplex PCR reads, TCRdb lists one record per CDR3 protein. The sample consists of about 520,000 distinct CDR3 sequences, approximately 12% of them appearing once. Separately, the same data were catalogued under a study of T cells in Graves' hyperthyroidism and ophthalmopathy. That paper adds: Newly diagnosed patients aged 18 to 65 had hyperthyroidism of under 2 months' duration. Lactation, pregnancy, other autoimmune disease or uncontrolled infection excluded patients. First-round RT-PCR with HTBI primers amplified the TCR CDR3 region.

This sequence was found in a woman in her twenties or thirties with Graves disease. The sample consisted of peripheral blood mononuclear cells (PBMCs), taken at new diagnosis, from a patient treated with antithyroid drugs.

CDR3 sequence (DNA): TGTGCCAGCAGTTTTGGTAGCCCTGGGACTTTCCGCGCCTATGGCTACACCTTC. Amino acids: CASSFGSPGTFRAYGYTF. The J gene is TRBJ1-2, the V gene TRBV28; perhaps TRBD1 as D (5 bases). V was trimmed by 3 bases and J by 4 bases, leaving 24 bases between them. Germline CDR1 MDHEN, CDR2 SYDVKM. CDR3 length: 18 residues.